This T cell receptor (beta chain) emerged from a study of identical twins. Findings and limits, study-wide: Out-of-frame alpha sequences shared by twins were enriched for low generation probability. Memory repertoires showed no such pattern, whereas abundant cord blood beta clonotypes carried fewer insertions. Excess sharing between twins was weaker in beta out-of-frame sequences.

This clonotype has only a few counts. Its antigen is unidentified. CDR3 length: 16 amino acids. V lost 4 bases and J lost 0; bases outside the gene matches: 8. CDR1 SGHRS and CDR2 YFSETQ come from the germline V gene. Each CDR3 protein is one row after TCRdb ran MiXCR on the 5' RACE reads. This sample has 690,000 or so distinct CDR3 sequences, with about 9.4% found just once. This same sample was also part of a study on yellow fever vaccine responses in identical twins. From that second work: On the reported evidence, twins' vaccine T cell responses seemed partly convergent and partly personalized.

The chain has TRBV5-1 and TRBJ1-1, with 8 bases matching TRBD1. The source of this sequence is a woman under 30 in good health. The sample comprised PBMCs. The CDR3 loop reads CASSKGPGQVNTEAFF. The CDR3 coding sequence is TGCGCCAGCAGCAAAGGACCGGGACAGGTGAACACTGAAGCTTTCTTT. Combining the CDR3 with reference TRBV5-1 and TRBJ1-1 gives the whole variable domain KAGVTQTPRYLIKTRGQQVTLSCSPISGHRSVSWYQQTPGQGLQFLFEYFSETQRNKGNFPGRFSGRQFSNSRSEMNVSTLELGDSALYLCASSKGPGQVNTEAFFGQGTRLTVV.